The entry below gives a single TCR beta chain sequence along with its context. What it binds is not known. This sample stems from a study of T-cell reconstitution after alpha-beta-depleted transplantation in children. Overall study results and limits: Surviving recipient T cells and thymic progenitors accounted for the high day-60 TCRbeta diversity observed in some patients. T-cell counts and diversity at one year following transplant were attributed mainly to newly produced T cells. By about two months after transplant, alpha-beta T cells reportedly arose from several hundred graft clones that had expanded.

Unique molecular identifiers were incorporated when the TCRbeta library was constructed. TCRdb used MiXCR to reprocess the PCR reads, holding one entry per CDR3 protein. The sample lists some 830,000 distinct CDR3 sequences; 16% were seen once. The CDR3 spans 18 residues. The J segment lost 8 bases and the V segment lost 3 bases, leaving 11 bases of the junction unmatched. Germline V gene lookup returns CDR1 SGHRS and CDR2 YFSETQ. The starting material was PBMCs, mostly from graft donor cells, obtained 360 days after TCRalphabeta/CD19-depleted stem cell transplant. The rearrangement uses TRBV5-1 and TRBJ2-1; 16 nucleotides line up with TRBD2. The sequence was obtained from a male patient younger than 18 who had a stem cell transplant for acute lymphoblastic leukemia, so the T cells may come from the graft donor. The CDR3 DNA reads as TGCGCCAGCAGCTCGCCGAAAGGGACTAGCGGGAGGGGGGATGAGCAGTTCTTC. It codes for CASSSPKGTSGRGDEQFF.